These 31 T cell receptor beta chains share one sample of origin, sequenced in a study of human T cells and chemical hapten exposure. Time point here: patch test 2, 6 weeks after DPC sensitization. The treatment was: therapeutic diphenylcyclopropenone sensitization with weekly scalp DPC. TCRdb redid the calling of the RACE reads with MiXCR, one entry per CDR3 protein. This table has just over 350,000 distinct CDR3 sequences, 6% to 7% appearing once. The sample consisted of whole blood, taken in connection with sensitization to the hapten diphenylcyclopropenone (DPC). The source of these receptors is a young woman with alopecia areata. Some clones in this sample may be carry-over from other donors' samples.

The rearrangement joins TRBV27 to TRBJ2-7; D possibly corresponds to TRBD2 (5 bases). Trimming stripped 2 bases from V and 2 bases from J, with 13 bases between. CDR1 MNHEY and CDR2 SMNVEV come from the germline V gene (reference sequence). This CDR3 is built from 15 residues. The CDR3 bases are TGTGCCAGCAGTTTAGAGGGCGAAGGGCCCTACGAGCAGTACTTC. Translating it yields CASSLEGEGPYEQYF.

This clonotype was detected a few times. This rearrangement joins TRBV20-1 to TRBJ1-1; D may be TRBD1 (5 bases). Germline V gene data show CDR1 as DFQATT and CDR2 as SNEGSKA (reference sequence). The length of the CDR3 is 14 residues. Between the trimmed V and J ends, which lost 6 bases and 1 base, there was a span of 15 bases. The CDR3 region has the DNA TGCAGTGCCCAGCCCAGTGGGGGGAACACTGAAGCTTTCTTT. It is translated as CSAQPSGGNTEAFF.

This clonotype was counted many times. The V call is TRBV18, the J call TRBJ1-2, with no clear D. The V and J ends lost 4 bases and 1 base respectively, with 13 bases between them. This CDR3 contains 15 residues. Germline V lookup: CDR1 KGHSH, CDR2 LQKENI. The chain's CDR3 is CASSLEDTNNYGYTF. In DNA form, the CDR3 reads TGTGCCAGCTCACTAGAAGATACCAATAACTATGGCTACACCTTC. The whole variable domain, remainder taken from reference TRBV18 and TRBJ1-2, is NAGVMQNPRHLVRRRGQEARLRCSPMKGHSHVYWYRQLPEEGLKFMVYLQKENIIDESGMPKERFSAEFPKEGPSILRIQQVVRGDSAAYFCASSLEDTNNYGYTFGSGTRLTVV.

This rearrangement joins TRBV12-3 or TRBV12-4 to TRBJ1-2; the D gene is possibly TRBD1 (6 bases). The CDR3 is 12 amino acids. With 5 bases removed from V and 8 bases from J, the gap between germline ends came to 12 bases. DNA of the CDR3: TGTGCCAGCAGTCCGGGAGGGGGAGGCTACACCTTC. Translated, it gives CASSPGGGGYTF.

The sample holds many counts of this clonotype. This chain links TRBV6-2 or TRBV6-3 with TRBJ2-3; 7 bases are shared with TRBD1. The J segment lost 5 bases and the V segment lost 2 bases, leaving 10 bases of the junction unmatched. Per the germline V gene, CDR1 is MNHEY and CDR2 is SVGEGT. The CDR3 loop spans 16 amino acids. The CDR3 loop reads CASSYGVTGMEDTQYF. CDR3 bases: TGTGCCAGCAGTTACGGGGTGACAGGGATGGAAGATACGCAGTATTTT.

This clonotype was recorded many times. The genes are TRBV7-9 and TRBJ1-2; 7 bases fit TRBD1. CDR1 is SEHNR, CDR2 FQNEAQ, per germline (reference sequence). Trimming cost V 5 bases and J 4 bases; bases outside gene matches: 10. This CDR3 comprises 15 residues. CDR3 region: CASSLTGTAIYGYTF. The CDR3 bases are TGTGCCAGCAGCCTAACCGGGACAGCGATCTATGGCTACACCTTC.

The CDR3 sequence is CASSRGLASTDTQYF. In DNA, the CDR3 is TGTGCCAGCAGCCGAGGACTAGCGAGCACAGATACGCAGTATTTT. This chain joins TRBV6-2 or TRBV6-3 and TRBJ2-3, with 9 positions matching TRBD2. V was clipped by 6 bases and J by 0 bases; unmatched bases: 4. Germline V CDR1 and CDR2: MNHEY, SVGEGT. The CDR3 loop spans 15 amino acids.

This clonotype was observed a few times. The V call is TRBV6-2 or TRBV6-3, the J call TRBJ1-3; D is uncertain. The germline V gene has CDR1 MNHEY and CDR2 SVGEGT. The CDR3 extends over 15 amino acids. V lost 4 bases and J 1 base, leaving 11 bases between the germline ends. CDR3 amino acids: CASSSLLTSGNTIYF. The DNA of the CDR3 is TGTGCCAGCAGTTCCCTTTTGACTTCTGGAAACACCATATATTTT.

The chain carries TRBV7-2 and TRBJ2-5, with D possibly TRBD2 on 6 matching bases. In germline, CDR1 is SGHTA, CDR2 FQGNSA. Between the trimmed V and J ends, which lost 2 bases and 1 base, there was a span of 14 bases. This CDR3 comprises 16 residues. The CDR3 DNA sequence: TGTGCCAGCAGCTTATCGGAGGGAGCTGGCCAAGAGACCCAGTACTTC. Translated: CASSLSEGAGQETQYF. The whole variable domain, remainder taken from reference TRBV7-2 and TRBJ2-5, is GAGVSQSPSNKVTEKGKDVELRCDPISGHTALYWYRQSLGQGLEFLIYFQGNSAPDKSGLPSDRFSAERTGGSVSTLTIQRTQQEDSAVYLCASSLSEGAGQETQYFGPGTRLLVL.

This clonotype was detected ten times or more. The chain uses TRBV6-5 and TRBJ1-1; tentatively, D is TRBD1 (5 bases). V was cut by 2 bases and J by 7 bases, with 17 bases left in between. Looked up from germline, CDR1 is MNHEY and CDR2 is SVGAGI. The CDR3 has 15 residues. CDR3 protein: CASSYTRARTSEAFF. CDR3 DNA: TGTGCCAGCAGTTACACGAGGGCTAGGACAAGTGAAGCTTTCTTT.

This clonotype was observed at least ten times. V usage is TRBV7-6 and J usage is TRBJ1-1, with 9 bases aligning to TRBD1. Per the germline V gene, CDR1 is SGHVS and CDR2 is FNYEAQ. The ends lost 6 bases at V and 7 bases at J; junction bases unmatched: 12. The CDR3 totals 15 residues. The CDR3 DNA is TGTGCCAGCAGTCGACAGGGGGGTGGCCTGCTTGAAGCTTTCTTT. This encodes CASSRQGGGLLEAFF.

The sample holds many counts of this clonotype. DNA of the CDR3: TGTGCCAGCAGCGTAGGAGTCGGTTTTAGCAATCAGCCCCAGCATTTT. It specifies CASSVGVGFSNQPQHF. The rearrangement uses TRBV9 and TRBJ1-5; D is unresolved. V lost 0 bases and J 0 bases, leaving 10 bases between the germline ends. The CDR3 extends over 16 amino acids. Germline-derived CDR1 and CDR2 are SGDLS and YYNGEE.

This clonotype was counted ten times or more. The genes are TRBV5-1 and TRBJ2-5; D may be TRBD1 (5 bases). Trimming took 2 bases from V and 3 from J, leaving 8 bases between them. This CDR3 contains 13 residues. Germline CDR1 reads SGHRS; CDR2 reads YFSETQ. The CDR3 protein is CASSLRREETQYF. The CDR3 DNA reads as TGCGCCAGCAGCTTACGCAGGGAAGAGACCCAGTACTTC.

A few counts support this clonotype. CDR3 nucleotides: TGTGCCAGCTCACCGGGGGACAGACGGGGTGAGCAGTTCTTC. It translates to CASSPGDRRGEQFF. The chain joins TRBV18 to TRBJ2-1; 7 positions match TRBD1. The CDR3 has 14 residues. Germline CDR1 reads KGHSH; CDR2 reads LQKENI. The junction had 8 bases not matched to a gene; V was cut back by 3 bases and J by 9 bases.

The rearrangement joins TRBV5-4 to TRBJ2-1, with D perhaps TRBD2 (6 bases). V gave up 4 bases and J gave up 2 bases, with 13 bases separating them. Germline V gives CDR1 SGHNT, CDR2 YYREEE (reference sequence). This CDR3 comprises 15 residues. CDR3 bases: TGTGCCAGCAGCCCTCGGGACTTCACCTACAATGAGCAGTTCTTC. Translating it yields CASSPRDFTYNEQFF. Looking up the rest from reference TRBV5-4 and TRBJ2-1 gives the full variable domain: ETGVTQSPTHLIKTRGQQVTLRCSSQSGHNTVSWYQQALGQGPQFIFQYYREEENGRGNFPPRFSGLQFPNYSSELNVNALELDDSALYLCASSPRDFTYNEQFFGPGTRLTVL.

The chain combines TRBV3-1 with TRBJ2-3; D may be TRBD2 (6 bases). Deletions cut 3 bases from V and 9 bases from J, with 16 bases between. CDR3 length equals 14 residues. Germline CDR1 reads LGHDT; CDR2 reads YNNKEL (reference sequence). CDR3: CASSQILGGGTQYF. For the CDR3, the DNA is TGTGCCAGCAGCCAGATCCTGGGAGGTGGGACGCAGTATTTT.

The V and J genes are TRBV10-3 and TRBJ1-1; D unresolved. The V and J ends lost 2 bases and 1 base respectively, with 23 bases between them. The CDR3 contains 19 residues. Germline CDR1 and CDR2: ENHRY and SYGVKD. The CDR3 reads CAISERWGLAAAENTEAFF. DNA of the CDR3: TGTGCCATCAGTGAGAGGTGGGGATTGGCAGCCGCAGAGAACACTGAAGCTTTCTTT.

A few counts support this clonotype. This sequence joins TRBV7-9 and TRBJ2-1; D gene ambiguous. V was cut by 1 base and J by 6 bases, with 13 bases left in between. Germline V gives CDR1 SEHNR, CDR2 FQNEAQ (reference sequence). The length of the CDR3 is 15 residues. The CDR3 loop is CASSLGRHPTNEQFF. CDR3 in DNA: TGTGCCAGCAGCTTAGGTCGGCACCCGACCAATGAGCAGTTCTTC.

This clonotype showed up just a few times. CDR3 amino acids: CSASQGGILYTDTQYF. The CDR3 DNA is TGCAGTGCTAGTCAGGGGGGGATCTTATACACAGATACGCAGTATTTT. V gene TRBV20-1 combines with J gene TRBJ2-3, with D possibly called TRBD1 or TRBD2 (7 bases each). CDR1 DFQATT and CDR2 SNEGSKA come from the germline V gene (reference sequence). The CDR3 is 16 residues long. V was shortened by 3 bases and J by 2 bases, with 18 bases between the two germline ends.

This clonotype showed up many times. V usage is TRBV5-6 and J usage is TRBJ1-2, with unresolved D. Germline CDR1 reads SGHDT; CDR2 reads YYEEEE. The CDR3 loop spans 12 amino acids. V was cut by 4 bases and J by 8 bases, with 12 bases left in between. In DNA, the CDR3 is TGTGCCAGCAGCCTACGACCAAAAGGCTACACCTTC. This codes for CASSLRPKGYTF.

In this sample, this clonotype turned up many times. This rearrangement joins TRBV27 to TRBJ2-5; 10 bases are shared with TRBD2. The V gene's germline CDR1 is MNHEY and CDR2 SMNVEV (reference sequence). The CDR3 has 16 amino acids. V lost 4 bases to trimming and J lost 4 bases; unmatched junction nucleotides: 9. CDR3 amino acids: CASSSGIAGGRETQYF. The CDR3 DNA reads TGTGCCAGCAGTTCAGGGATAGCGGGGGGCCGAGAGACCCAGTACTTC.

This clonotype was found many times. The chain recombines TRBV7-3 with TRBJ1-1, with D unresolved. Germline V gene sequence: CDR1 SGHTA, CDR2 FQGTGA. The length of the CDR3 is 14 residues. V shed 2 bases and J shed 1 base, with 8 bases lying between them. The CDR3 coding sequence is TGTGCCAGCAGCTTACAGAACGCGAACACTGAAGCTTTCTTT. It yields the protein CASSLQNANTEAFF.

This clonotype was observed many times. The rearrangement joins TRBV4-2 to TRBJ1-5, with 12 nucleotides matching TRBD1. Trimming cost V 1 base and J 2 bases; bases outside gene matches: 12. The CDR3 has 20 amino acids. The germline V gene has CDR1 LGHNA and CDR2 YNFKEQ. CDR3 loop: CASSQGHGTGGEGGNQPQHF. For the CDR3, the DNA is TGTGCCAGCAGCCAAGGTCACGGGACAGGGGGCGAAGGTGGCAATCAGCCCCAGCATTTT.

This clonotype has more than one count but fewer than ten. This chain links TRBV11-2 with TRBJ2-3; 9 bases line up with TRBD2. Germline loops: CDR1 SGHAT, CDR2 FQNNGV. This CDR3 contains 17 residues. The V and J ends lost 1 base and 2 bases, in that order; junction bases with no gene match: 7. Here the CDR3 reads CASSLVPAGGYTDTQYF. CDR3 sequence (DNA): TGTGCCAGCAGCTTAGTACCAGCGGGGGGATACACAGATACGCAGTATTTT. Full variable domain (remainder filled in from reference TRBV11-2 and TRBJ2-3): EAGVAQSPRYKIIEKRQSVAFWCNPISGHATLYWYQQILGQGPKLLIQFQNNGVVDDSQLPKDRFSAERLKGVDSTLKIQPAKLEDSAVYLCASSLVPAGGYTDTQYFGPGTRLTVL.

There are a few counts of this clonotype. J is TRBJ2-3 and V is TRBV7-9; the D is unclear. The CDR3 runs to 15 residues. V was pared by 2 bases and J by 2 bases, with 11 bases between. Germline-derived CDR1 and CDR2 are SEHNR and FQNEAQ (reference sequence). The CDR3 DNA sequence: TGTGCCAGCAGCTTACTTTCCCAAAACACAGATACGCAGTATTTT. This codes for CASSLLSQNTDTQYF.

There are many counts of this clonotype. V gene TRBV6-1 combines with J gene TRBJ1-2; maybe TRBD1 (6 bases). CDR1 MNHNS and CDR2 SASEGT come from the germline V gene. V lost 8 bases to trimming and J lost 3 bases, with 13 bases between them. This CDR3 has 13 amino acids. DNA for the CDR3: TGTGCCAGCTCGAAGGACAGCCACTATGGCTACACCTTC. Amino acid sequence: CASSKDSHYGYTF.

This clonotype was detected ten times or more. The V call is TRBV6-1, the J call TRBJ1-6; D is unclear. V was trimmed by 6 bases and J by 5 bases, leaving 17 bases between them. The germline gives CDR1 MNHNS, CDR2 SASEGT. The CDR3 loop spans 16 amino acids. The CDR3 spells CASSAMVTRNNSPLHF. In nucleotides, the CDR3 is TGTGCCAGCAGCGCAATGGTTACCAGGAATAATTCACCCCTCCACTTT.

This clonotype turned up a few times. The CDR3 nucleotides are TGTGCCAGCAGTACTAAAGGGGGCAGGGGCAATCAGCCCCAGCATTTT. Translation gives CASSTKGGRGNQPQHF. The genes are TRBV6-6 and TRBJ1-5; TRBD1 matches 7 bases. V shed 5 bases and J 2 bases; nucleotides not matched to a gene: 9. Germline CDR1 MNHNY, CDR2 SVGAGI (reference sequence). The CDR3 runs to 16 residues.

This clonotype appeared a few times. The J gene is TRBJ1-3, the V gene TRBV7-2; no clear D gene. Trimming cost V 5 bases and J 3 bases, with 14 bases left between them. The CDR3 totals 15 residues. CDR1 and CDR2 from the germline V gene are SGHTA and FQGNSA. The CDR3 coding sequence is TGTGCCAGCAGCAGACAAGCCGGGAGTGGAAACACCATATATTTT. It encodes CASSRQAGSGNTIYF.

There are a few counts of this clonotype. This chain uses TRBV4-1 with TRBJ2-6; no clear D gene. The CDR3 is 17 amino acids. V shed 2 bases and J shed 0 bases, with 11 bases lying between them. Germline CDR1 is MGHRA and CDR2 is YSYEKL. CDR3 coding DNA: TGCGCCAGCAGCCAACCCCTCCGGTCCTCTGGGGCCAACGTCCTGACTTTC. Translation gives CASSQPLRSSGANVLTF.

The V gene is TRBV12-3 or TRBV12-4, the J gene TRBJ1-1, with 12 nucleotides matching TRBD1. With V trimmed by 4 bases and J by 5 bases, 11 bases remained unmatched. This CDR3 region has 17 residues. CDR3 residues: CASSYRDRGHGGTEAFF. Written as DNA, the CDR3 is TGTGCCAGCAGTTACCGGGACAGGGGGCACGGGGGTACTGAAGCTTTCTTT.